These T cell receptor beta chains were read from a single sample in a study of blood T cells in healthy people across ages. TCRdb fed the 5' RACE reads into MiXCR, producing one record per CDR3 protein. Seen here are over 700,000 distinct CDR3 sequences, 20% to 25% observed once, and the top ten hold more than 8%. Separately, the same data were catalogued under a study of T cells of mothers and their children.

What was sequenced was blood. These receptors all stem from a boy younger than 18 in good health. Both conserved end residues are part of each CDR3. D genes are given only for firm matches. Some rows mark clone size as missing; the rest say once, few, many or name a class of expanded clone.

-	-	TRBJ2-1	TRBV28	CASSLYETAIKREQFF	TGTGCCAGCAGTTTATATGAGACAGCGATTAAAAGGGAGCAGTTCTTC
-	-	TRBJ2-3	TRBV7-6	CASSHGAGPTDTQYF	TGTGCCAGCAGCCATGGGGCAGGGCCCACAGATACGCAGTATTTT
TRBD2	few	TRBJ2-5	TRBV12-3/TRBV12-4	CASSWSGSGETQYF	TGTGCCAGCAGCTGGAGCGGGAGCGGAGAGACCCAGTACTTC
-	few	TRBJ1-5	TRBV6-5	CASSYVGTSGATDTQHF	TGTGCCAGCAGTTACGTTGGGACTAGCGGCGCCACAGATACGCAGCATTTT
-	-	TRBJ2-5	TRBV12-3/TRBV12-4	CASSHGLGRETQYF	TGCGCCAGCAGCCACGGTTTGGGCCGAGAGACCCAGTACTTC
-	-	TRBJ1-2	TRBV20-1	CSATTAIDGYTF	TGCAGTGCTACCACAGCGATCGATGGCTACACCTTC
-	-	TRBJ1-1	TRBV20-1	CSAREVAGYTEAFF	TGCAGTGCTAGAGAAGTGGCAGGATACACTGAAGCTTTCTTT
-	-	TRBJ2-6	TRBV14	CANSQDWDYGANVLTF	TGTGCCAACAGCCAAGATTGGGATTATGGGGCCAACGTCCTGACTTTC
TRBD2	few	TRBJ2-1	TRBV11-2	CASSLESGGRTYNEQFF	TGTGCCAGCAGCTTAGAGAGCGGGGGACGAACCTACAATGAGCAGTTCTTC
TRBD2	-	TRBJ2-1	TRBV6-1	CASTTSGKFNEQFF	TGTGCCAGCACGACTAGCGGGAAGTTTAATGAGCAGTTCTTC
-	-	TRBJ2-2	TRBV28	CASSSEGWDLLTGELFF	TGTGCCAGCAGTTCGGAGGGATGGGACTTGCTCACCGGGGAGCTGTTTTTT
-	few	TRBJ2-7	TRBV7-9	CASSWTPYEQYF	TGTGCCAGCAGCTGGACACCCTACGAGCAGTACTTC
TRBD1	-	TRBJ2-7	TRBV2	CASRGTGIEQYF	TGTGCCAGCCGGGGGACAGGGATTGAGCAGTACTTC
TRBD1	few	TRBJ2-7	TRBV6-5	CASSMGTGGREQYF	TGTGCCAGCAGCATGGGGACAGGGGGACGCGAGCAGTACTTC
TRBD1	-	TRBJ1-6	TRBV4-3	CASSQDLRQGSSPLHF	TGCGCCAGCAGCCAAGATCTTAGACAGGGGAGCTCACCCCTCCACTTT
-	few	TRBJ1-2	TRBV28	CASSLGFRQGLVYGYTF	TGTGCCAGCAGTTTAGGGTTTCGGCAGGGCCTAGTCTATGGCTACACCTTC
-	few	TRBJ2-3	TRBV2	CASGGRRTDTQYF	TGTGCCAGCGGGGGAAGGCGCACAGATACGCAGTATTTT
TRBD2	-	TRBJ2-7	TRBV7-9	CASSLEGVAGGSSCEQYF	TGTGCCAGCAGCTTAGAAGGAGTAGCGGGGGGTAGTTCCTGCGAGCAGTACTTC
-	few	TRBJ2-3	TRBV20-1	CSAEDIAGAGTDTQYF	TGCAGTGCAGAAGACATTGCCGGGGCTGGCACAGATACGCAGTATTTT
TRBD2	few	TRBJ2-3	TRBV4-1	CASSPSLAGGPDTQYF	TGCGCCAGCAGCCCATCACTAGCGGGGGGACCAGATACGCAGTATTTT
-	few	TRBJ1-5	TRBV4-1	CASSPSKSNQPQHF	TGCGCCAGCAGCCCTTCCAAGAGCAATCAGCCCCAGCATTTT
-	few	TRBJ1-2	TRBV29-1	CSGGGGGGYTF	TGCAGCGGCGGGGGAGGTGGAGGCTACACCTTC
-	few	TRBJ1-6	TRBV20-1	CSARDHGDNSPLHF	TGCAGTGCTAGAGACCACGGGGATAATTCACCCCTCCACTTT
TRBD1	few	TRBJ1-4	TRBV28	CASSSRGTVNEKLFF	TGTGCCAGCAGTTCCCGCGGGACAGTTAATGAAAAACTGTTTTTT
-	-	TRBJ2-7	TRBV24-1	CATSDHSETYEQYF	TGTGCCACCAGTGACCACAGCGAAACCTACGAGCAGTACTTC
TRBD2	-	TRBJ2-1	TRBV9	CASSVGGGQGNEQFF	TGTGCCAGCAGCGTAGGGGGAGGGCAGGGCAATGAGCAGTTCTTC
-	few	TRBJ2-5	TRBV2	CASSEFKGGEETQYF	TGTGCCAGCAGTGAATTTAAAGGCGGCGAAGAGACCCAGTACTTC
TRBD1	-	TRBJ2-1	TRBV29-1	CSVAARDGQGEQFF	TGCAGCGTTGCAGCCAGGGACGGACAGGGTGAGCAGTTCTTC
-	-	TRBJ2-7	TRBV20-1	CSATYIPDRRVYEQYF	TGCAGTGCTACCTATATTCCGGACAGACGGGTCTACGAGCAGTACTTC
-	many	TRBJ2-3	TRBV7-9	CASSLGLTDTQYF	TGTGCCAGCAGCTTAGGTCTCACAGATACGCAGTATTTT
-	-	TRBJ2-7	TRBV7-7	CASSSGSGLEQYF	TGTGCTAGCAGCTCTGGGAGTGGTCTCGAGCAGTACTTC
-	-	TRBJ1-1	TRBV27	CASYARGKNTEAFF	TGTGCCAGCTACGCCAGGGGAAAGAACACTGAAGCTTTCTTT